This TCR beta chain stems from a study of T-cell memory formation after mild COVID-19. Germline lookup yields CDR1 MGHRA and CDR2 YSYEKL. Deletions cut 5 bases from V and 2 bases from J, with 13 bases between. This CDR3 has 14 amino acids. TCRdb independently ran MiXCR on the 5' RACE reads; one entry per CDR3 protein. The sample lists approximately 500,000 distinct CDR3 sequences; more than 20% were seen once. The TCR sequence derives from an adult woman who had mild COVID-19 (a few samples of this study predate the infection). Cell type and time point are not known. The sample comprised PBMCs or a T cell subset sorted from them (not recorded which). V gene TRBV4-1 combines with J gene TRBJ2-7, with D possibly matching TRBD1 (6 bases). CDR3 sequence reads: CASSAQTGPYEQYF. For the CDR3, the DNA is TGCGCCAGCAGCGCACAGACAGGACCCTACGAGCAGTACTTC.